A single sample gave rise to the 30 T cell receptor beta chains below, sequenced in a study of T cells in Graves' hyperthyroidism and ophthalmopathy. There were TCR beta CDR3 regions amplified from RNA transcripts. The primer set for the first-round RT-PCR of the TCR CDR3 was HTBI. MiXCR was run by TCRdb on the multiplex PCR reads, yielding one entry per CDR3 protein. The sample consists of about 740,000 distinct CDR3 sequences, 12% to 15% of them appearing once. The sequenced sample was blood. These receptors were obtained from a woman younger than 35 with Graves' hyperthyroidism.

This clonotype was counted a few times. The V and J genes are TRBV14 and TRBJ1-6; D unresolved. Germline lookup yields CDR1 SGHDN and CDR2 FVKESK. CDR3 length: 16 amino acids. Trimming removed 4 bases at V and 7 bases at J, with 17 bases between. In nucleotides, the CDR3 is TGTGCCAGCAGCCCTCCCCCACCGGGCCGCAATTCACCCCTCCACTTT. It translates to CASSPPPPGRNSPLHF.

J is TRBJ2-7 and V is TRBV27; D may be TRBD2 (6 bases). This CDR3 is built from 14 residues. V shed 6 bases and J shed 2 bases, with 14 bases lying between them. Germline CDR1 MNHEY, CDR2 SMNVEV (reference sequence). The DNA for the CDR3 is TGTGCCAGCAGGCCGGGACTGTCAGCCTACGAGCAGTACTTC. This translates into CASRPGLSAYEQYF.

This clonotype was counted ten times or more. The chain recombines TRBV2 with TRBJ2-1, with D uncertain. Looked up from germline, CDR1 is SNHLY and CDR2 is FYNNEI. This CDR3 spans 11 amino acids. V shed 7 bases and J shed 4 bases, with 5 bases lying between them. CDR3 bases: TGTGCCAGCAAACGTTACAATGAGCAGTTCTTC. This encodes CASKRYNEQFF.

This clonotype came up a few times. CDR3: CASKGQGAGTGELFF. In DNA form, the CDR3 reads TGCGCCAGCAAAGGACAAGGGGCGGGCACCGGGGAGCTGTTTTTT. The genes are TRBV5-1 and TRBJ2-2, with D perhaps TRBD1 or TRBD2 (5 bases each). The CDR3 has 15 amino acids. With 6 bases removed from V and 4 bases from J, the gap between germline ends came to 16 bases. Germline CDR1 reads SGHRS; CDR2 reads YFSETQ.

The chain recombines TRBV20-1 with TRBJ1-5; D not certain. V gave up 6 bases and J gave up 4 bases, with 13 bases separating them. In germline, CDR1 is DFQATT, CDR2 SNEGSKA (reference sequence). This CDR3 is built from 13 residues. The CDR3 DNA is TGCAGTGCCCTTACCGGGATAAATCAGCCCCAGCATTTT. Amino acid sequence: CSALTGINQPQHF.

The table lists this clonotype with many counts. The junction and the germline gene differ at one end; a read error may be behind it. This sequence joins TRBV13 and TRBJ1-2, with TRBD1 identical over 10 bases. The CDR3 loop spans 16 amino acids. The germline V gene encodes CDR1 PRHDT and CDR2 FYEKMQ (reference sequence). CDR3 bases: TGTGCCAGCAGCCTAGGACAGGGGGTCATACCCCTTGGCTACACCTTC. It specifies CASSLGQGVIPLGYTF. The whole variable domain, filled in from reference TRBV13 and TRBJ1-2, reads AAGVIQSPRHLIKEKRETATLKCYPIPRHDTVYWYQQGPGQDPQFLISFYEKMQSDKGSIPDRFSAQQFSDYHSELNMSSLELGDSALYFCASSLGQGVIPLGYTFGSGTRLTVV.

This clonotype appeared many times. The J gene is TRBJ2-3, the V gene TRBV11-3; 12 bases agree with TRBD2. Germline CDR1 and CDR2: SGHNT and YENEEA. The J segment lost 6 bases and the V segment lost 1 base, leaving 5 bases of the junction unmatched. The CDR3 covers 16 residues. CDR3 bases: TGTGCCAGCAGCTTAGGGCTGACTAGCGGGAGTGATACGCAGTATTTT. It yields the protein CASSLGLTSGSDTQYF.

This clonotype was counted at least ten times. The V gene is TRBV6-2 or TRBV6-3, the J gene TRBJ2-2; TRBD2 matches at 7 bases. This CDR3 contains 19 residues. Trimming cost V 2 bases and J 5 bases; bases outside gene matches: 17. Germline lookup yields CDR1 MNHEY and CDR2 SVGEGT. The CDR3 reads CASSYGPSGTVMGTGELFF. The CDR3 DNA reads TGTGCCAGCAGTTACGGGCCTAGCGGAACTGTCATGGGAACCGGGGAGCTGTTTTTT.

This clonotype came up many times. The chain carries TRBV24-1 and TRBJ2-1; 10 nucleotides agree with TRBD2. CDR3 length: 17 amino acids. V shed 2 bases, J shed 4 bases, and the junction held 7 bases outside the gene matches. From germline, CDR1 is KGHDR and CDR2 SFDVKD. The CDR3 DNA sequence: TGTGCCACCAGTGATTCTTTAGCGGGAGGAGCATACAATGAGCAGTTCTTC. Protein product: CATSDSLAGGAYNEQFF.

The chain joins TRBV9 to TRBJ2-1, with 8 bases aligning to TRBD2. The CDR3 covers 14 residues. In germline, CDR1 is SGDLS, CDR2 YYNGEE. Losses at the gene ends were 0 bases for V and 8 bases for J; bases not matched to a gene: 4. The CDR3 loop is CASSVALAGDEQFF. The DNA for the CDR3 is TGTGCCAGCAGCGTAGCTCTAGCGGGCGATGAGCAGTTCTTC.

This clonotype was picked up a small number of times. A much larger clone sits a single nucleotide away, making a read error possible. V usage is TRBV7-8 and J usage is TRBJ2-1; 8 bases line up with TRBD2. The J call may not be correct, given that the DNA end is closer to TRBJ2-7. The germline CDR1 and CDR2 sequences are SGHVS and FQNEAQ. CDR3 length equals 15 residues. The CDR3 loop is CASSPSGLAYNEQYF. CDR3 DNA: TGTGCCAGCAGCCCCTCAGGACTAGCCTACAATGAGCAGTACTTC.

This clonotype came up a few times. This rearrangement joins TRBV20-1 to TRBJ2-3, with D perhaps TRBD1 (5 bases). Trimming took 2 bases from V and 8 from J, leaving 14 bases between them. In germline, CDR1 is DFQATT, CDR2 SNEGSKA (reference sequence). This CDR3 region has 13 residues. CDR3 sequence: CSARSQGIGTQYF. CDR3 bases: TGCAGTGCTAGATCCCAGGGAATAGGTACGCAGTATTTT.

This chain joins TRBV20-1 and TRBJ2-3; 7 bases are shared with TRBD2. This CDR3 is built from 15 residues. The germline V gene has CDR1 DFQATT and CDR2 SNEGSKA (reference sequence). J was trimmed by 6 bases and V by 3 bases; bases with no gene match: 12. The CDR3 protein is CSASGSAGSADTQYF. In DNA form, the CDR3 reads TGCAGTGCTAGTGGTTCAGCGGGGTCGGCGGATACGCAGTATTTT.

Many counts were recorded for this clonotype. DNA for the CDR3: TGTGCCTGGAGCTACGGTCCAAGCGGCGGGGAGCTGTTTTTT. This gives the protein CAWSYGPSGGELFF. The rearrangement links TRBV30 to TRBJ2-2; tentative D call: TRBD2 (5 bases). CDR1 GTSNPN and CDR2 SVGIG come from the germline V gene (reference sequence). The CDR3 has 14 amino acids. The ends were cut back, 3 bases at V and 7 bases at J, with 15 bases in the middle.

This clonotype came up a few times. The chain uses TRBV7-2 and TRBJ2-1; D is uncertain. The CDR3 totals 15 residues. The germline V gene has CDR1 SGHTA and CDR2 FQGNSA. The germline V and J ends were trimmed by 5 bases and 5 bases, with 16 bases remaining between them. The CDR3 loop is CASSLSALWNNEQFF. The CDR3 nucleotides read TGTGCCAGCAGCCTGTCGGCATTGTGGAACAATGAGCAGTTCTTC.

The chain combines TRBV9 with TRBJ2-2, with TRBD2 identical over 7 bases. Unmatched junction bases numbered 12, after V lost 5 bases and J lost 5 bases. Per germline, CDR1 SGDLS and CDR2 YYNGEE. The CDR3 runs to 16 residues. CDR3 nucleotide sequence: TGTGCCAGCAGTCCAGATGTGGGAGGGTCAACCGGGGAGCTGTTTTTT. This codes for CASSPDVGGSTGELFF.

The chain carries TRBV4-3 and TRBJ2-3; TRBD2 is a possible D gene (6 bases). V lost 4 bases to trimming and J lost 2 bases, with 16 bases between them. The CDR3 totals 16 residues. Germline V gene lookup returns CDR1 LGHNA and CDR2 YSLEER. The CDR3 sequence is CASSRDWGGYTDTQYF. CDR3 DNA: TGCGCCAGCAGCCGTGACTGGGGAGGCTACACAGATACGCAGTATTTT.

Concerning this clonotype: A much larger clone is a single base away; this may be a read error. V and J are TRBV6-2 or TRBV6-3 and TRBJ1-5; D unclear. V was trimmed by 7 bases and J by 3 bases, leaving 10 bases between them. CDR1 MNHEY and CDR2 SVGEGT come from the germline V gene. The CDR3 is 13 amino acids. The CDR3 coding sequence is TGTGCCAGCAAGGTGGGATACAATCAGCCCCAGCATTTT. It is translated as CASKVGYNQPQHF.

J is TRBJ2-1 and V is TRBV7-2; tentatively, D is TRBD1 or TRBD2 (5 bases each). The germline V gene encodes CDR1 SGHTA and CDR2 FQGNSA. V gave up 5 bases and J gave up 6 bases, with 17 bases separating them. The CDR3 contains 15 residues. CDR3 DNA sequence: TGTGCCAGCAGCCCTCGGGACCCTACGACCAATGAGCAGTTCTTC. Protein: CASSPRDPTTNEQFF.

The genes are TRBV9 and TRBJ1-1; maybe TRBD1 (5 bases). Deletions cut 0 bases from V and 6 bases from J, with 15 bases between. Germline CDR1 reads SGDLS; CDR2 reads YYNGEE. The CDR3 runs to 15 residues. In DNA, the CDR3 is TGTGCCAGCAGCGTAGAGGGGTTGGCTTCGGCTGAAGCTTTCTTT. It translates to CASSVEGLASAEAFF.

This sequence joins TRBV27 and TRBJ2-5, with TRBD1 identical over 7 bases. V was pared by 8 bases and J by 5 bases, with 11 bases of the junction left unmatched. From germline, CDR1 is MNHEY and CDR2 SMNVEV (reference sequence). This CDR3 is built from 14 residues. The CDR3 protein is CASPLPGGMETQYF. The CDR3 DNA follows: TGTGCCAGCCCACTTCCAGGGGGTATGGAGACCCAGTACTTC.

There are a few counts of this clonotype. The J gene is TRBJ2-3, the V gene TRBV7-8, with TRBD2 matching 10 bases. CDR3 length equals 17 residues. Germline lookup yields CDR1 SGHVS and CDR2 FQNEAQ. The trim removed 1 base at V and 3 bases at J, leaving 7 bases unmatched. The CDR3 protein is CASSLGFLAGETDTQYF. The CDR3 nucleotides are TGTGCCAGCAGCTTAGGTTTCCTAGCGGGGGAAACAGATACGCAGTATTTT.

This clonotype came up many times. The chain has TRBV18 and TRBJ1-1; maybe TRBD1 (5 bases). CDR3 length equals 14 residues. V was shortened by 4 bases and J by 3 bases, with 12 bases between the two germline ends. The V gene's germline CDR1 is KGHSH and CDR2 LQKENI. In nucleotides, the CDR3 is TGTGCCAGCTCACAAGGGACGGACTACACTGAAGCTTTCTTT. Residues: CASSQGTDYTEAFF.

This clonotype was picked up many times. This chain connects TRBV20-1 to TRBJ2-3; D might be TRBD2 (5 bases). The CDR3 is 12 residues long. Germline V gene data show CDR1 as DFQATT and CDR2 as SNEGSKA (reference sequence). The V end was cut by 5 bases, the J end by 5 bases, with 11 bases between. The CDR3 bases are TGCAGTGCTGCGAAACTAGGAGATACGCAGTATTTT. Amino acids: CSAAKLGDTQYF.

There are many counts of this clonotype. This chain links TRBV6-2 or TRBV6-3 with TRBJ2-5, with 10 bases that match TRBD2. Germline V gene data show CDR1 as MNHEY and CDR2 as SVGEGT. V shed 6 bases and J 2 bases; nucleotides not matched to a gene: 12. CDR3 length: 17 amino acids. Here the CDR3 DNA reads TGTGCCAGCAGGCTACCTAGCGGGAGTGGGAAACAAGAGACCCAGTACTTC. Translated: CASRLPSGSGKQETQYF.

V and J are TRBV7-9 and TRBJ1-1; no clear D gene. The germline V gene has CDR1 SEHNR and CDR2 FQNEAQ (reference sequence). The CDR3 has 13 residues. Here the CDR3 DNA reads TGTACCATCAGCGATACACGGAACACTGAAGCTTTCTTT. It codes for CTISDTRNTEAFF.

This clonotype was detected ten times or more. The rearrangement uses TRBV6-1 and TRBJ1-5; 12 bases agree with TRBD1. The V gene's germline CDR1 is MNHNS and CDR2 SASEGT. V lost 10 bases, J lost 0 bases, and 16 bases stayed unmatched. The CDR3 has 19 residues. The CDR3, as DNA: TGTGCCACTCGTAACCCTTCCGGGACAGGGGGCGATAGCAATCAGCCCCAGCATTTT. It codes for CATRNPSGTGGDSNQPQHF.

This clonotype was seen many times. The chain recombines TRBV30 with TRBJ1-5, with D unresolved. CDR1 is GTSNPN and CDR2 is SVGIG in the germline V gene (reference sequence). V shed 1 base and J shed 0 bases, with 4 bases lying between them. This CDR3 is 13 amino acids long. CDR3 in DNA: TGTGCCTGGAGTGGATTTAGCAATCAGCCCCAGCATTTT. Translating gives CAWSGFSNQPQHF.

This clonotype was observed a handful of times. CDR3 loop: CSARGRTSGNYNEQFF. The CDR3 nucleotides are TGCAGTGCTAGGGGGAGGACTAGCGGAAATTACAATGAGCAGTTCTTC. This sequence joins TRBV20-1 and TRBJ2-1; 10 positions match TRBD2. The CDR3 has 16 amino acids. Germline CDR1 and CDR2: DFQATT and SNEGSKA (reference sequence). V gave up 3 bases and J gave up 4 bases; unmatched junction bases: 9.

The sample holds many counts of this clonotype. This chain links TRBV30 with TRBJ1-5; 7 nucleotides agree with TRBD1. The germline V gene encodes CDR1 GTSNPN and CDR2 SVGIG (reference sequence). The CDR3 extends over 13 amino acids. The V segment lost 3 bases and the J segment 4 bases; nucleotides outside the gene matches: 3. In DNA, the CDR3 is TGTGCCTGGAGGGGACAGCCTAATCAGCCCCAGCATTTT. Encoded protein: CAWRGQPNQPQHF.